These T cell receptor beta chains were read from a single sample in a study of T cells after yellow fever vaccination. TCRdb reprocessed the 5' RACE reads via MiXCR and lists one record per CDR3 protein. The sample holds about 73,000 distinct CDR3 sequences, just under 8% seen once. The sequencing here drew on CD8+ T cells sorted from PBMCs, taken on the day of the yellow fever booster vaccination. The receptors derive from a man aged 25 to 40 who received the YFV17D yellow fever vaccine. The CDR3 runs from the conserved cysteine through the conserved F or W. The D gene is left open where the match is weak. Clone sizes are given selectively: once, few, many, or a class where the clone is expanded.

J	size	V	D	length	CDR3	DNA
TRBJ1-1	few	TRBV25-1	-	12	CASRWGATEAFF	TGTGCCAGCAGATGGGGGGCGACTGAAGCTTTCTTT
TRBJ2-7	-	TRBV5-1	TRBD2	16	CASSFISGLSQNEQYF	TGCGCCAGCAGCTTTATATCGGGACTATCCCAGAATGAGCAGTACTTC
TRBJ1-5	-	TRBV30	TRBD1	14	CAWSVGDSLQPQHF	TGTGCCTGGAGTGTAGGGGACAGCTTGCAGCCCCAGCATTTT
TRBJ2-2	once	TRBV4-1	TRBD2	15	CASSQGIAGAGELFF	TGCGCCAGCAGCCAAGGGATAGCGGGGGCCGGGGAGCTGTTTTTT
TRBJ1-1	few	TRBV7-2	-	10	CAIRDGEAFF	TGTGCCATACGGGACGGTGAAGCTTTCTTT
TRBJ2-1	many	TRBV27	TRBD2	17	CASSPSAGVSSYNEQFF	TGTGCCAGCAGTCCGTCAGCGGGAGTAAGCTCCTACAATGAGCAGTTCTTC
TRBJ1-1	few	TRBV7-8	-	14	CASSLASVRDEAFF	TGTGCCAGCAGCTTAGCATCCGTACGGGACGAAGCTTTCTTT
TRBJ2-7	many	TRBV27	-	14	CASSFGPNTYEQYF	TGTGCCAGCAGTTTTGGACCGAATACCTACGAGCAGTACTTC
TRBJ2-5	-	TRBV7-8	-	13	CASSRLGSETQYF	TGTGCCAGCAGCCGATTGGGGAGTGAGACCCAGTACTTC
TRBJ2-2	-	TRBV11-3	-	14	CASSPLSSGGELFF	TGTGCCAGCAGCCCCCTTTCGTCGGGCGGGGAGCTGTTTTTT